This T cell receptor beta chain comes out of a study of T cells in Graves' hyperthyroidism and ophthalmopathy. What was amplified from RNA transcripts were TCR beta CDR3 regions. The study used the HTBI primer set for a first-round RT-PCR of the TCR CDR3. In TCRdb, the multiplex PCR reads were re-called with MiXCR into one record per CDR3 protein. The repertoire holds about 360,000 distinct CDR3 sequences, with approximately 13% as singletons. This clonotype was picked up many times. The CDR3 runs to 15 residues. V lost 0 bases, J lost 1 base, and 9 bases lay in between. CDR1 and CDR2 from the germline V gene are DFQATT and SNEGSKA (reference sequence).

The specimen was blood. This sequence was found in a woman aged 18-35 years with Graves' hyperthyroidism. The V call is TRBV20-1, the J call TRBJ2-2; D is undetermined. Here the CDR3 reads CSAREGNLNTGELFF. CDR3 coding DNA: TGCAGTGCTAGAGAGGGTAATCTGAACACCGGGGAGCTGTTTTTT.